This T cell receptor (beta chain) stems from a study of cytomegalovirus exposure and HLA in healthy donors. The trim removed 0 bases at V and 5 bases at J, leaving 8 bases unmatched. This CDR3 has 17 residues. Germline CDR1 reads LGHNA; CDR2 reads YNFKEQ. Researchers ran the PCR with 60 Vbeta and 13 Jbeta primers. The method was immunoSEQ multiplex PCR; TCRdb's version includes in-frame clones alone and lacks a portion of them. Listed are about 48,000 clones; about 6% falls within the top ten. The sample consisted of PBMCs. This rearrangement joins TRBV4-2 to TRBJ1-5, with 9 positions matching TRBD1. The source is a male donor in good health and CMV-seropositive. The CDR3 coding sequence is TGTGCCAGCAGCCAAGAGGGGCACAGGGGGCTCGATCAGCCCCAGCATTTT. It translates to CASSQEGHRGLDQPQHF.